These 17 T cell receptor beta chains share one sample of origin, sequenced in a study of PD-1 blockade in classical Hodgkin lymphoma. Relapse after autologous stem cell transplantation occurred in every patient, and brentuximab vedotin exposure varied. Produced via immunoSEQ multiplex PCR; TCRdb's table is partial and in-frame only. This table has around 99,000 clones, 81% appearing once. The source was peripheral blood mononuclear cells (PBMCs), collected before the second cycle of nivolumab. The receptors derive from a human donor with classical Hodgkin lymphoma.

The chain couples TRBV4-3 to TRBJ2-1, with 9 bases aligning to TRBD2. The V gene's germline CDR1 is LGHNA and CDR2 YSLEER. Trimming at V came to 4 bases and at J to 9 bases, leaving 7 bases not matched to a gene. CDR3 size: 14 residues. The DNA of the CDR3 is TGCGCCAGCAGCCCCGGACTAGCGAGGGGTGAGCAGTTCTTC. Translating it yields CASSPGLARGEQFF.

This chain uses TRBV28 with TRBJ2-7; D is unclear. CDR3 length: 15 residues. The V gene's germline CDR1 is MDHEN and CDR2 SYDVKM. V gave up 5 bases and J gave up 1 base, with 15 bases separating them. The DNA for the CDR3 is TGTGCCAGCAGTCCCATGACAACCAGATCCTACGAGCAGTACTTC. Amino acid sequence: CASSPMTTRSYEQYF.

This chain links TRBV9 with TRBJ2-1; D is perhaps TRBD1 (5 bases). The germline V gene has CDR1 SGDLS and CDR2 YYNGEE. CDR3 length: 15 residues. V was cut by 7 bases and J by 6 bases, with 20 bases left in between. The CDR3 DNA is TGTGCCAGCGCGCCCCTCGGGCAGGGCCTCAATGAGCAGTTCTTC. The encoded protein is CASAPLGQGLNEQFF.

The chain carries TRBV6-1 and TRBJ1-5; TRBD1 is a possible D gene (6 bases). Germline values: CDR1 MNHNS, CDR2 SASEGT. CDR3 length: 14 residues. V shed 6 bases and J shed 4 bases, with 13 bases lying between them. The CDR3 DNA reads as TGTGCCAGCAGCCTTACAGGGAATAATCAGCCCCAGCATTTT. This gives the protein CASSLTGNNQPQHF.

V usage is TRBV10-3 and J usage is TRBJ2-7; the D is unclear. V lost 6 bases and J lost 3, with 6 bases in between. This CDR3 region has 11 residues. Germline CDR1 is ENHRY and CDR2 is SYGVKD. The CDR3 nucleotides read TGTGCCATCAGCGACGTCTACGAGCAGTACTTC. The encoded protein is CAISDVYEQYF.

V is TRBV6-1 and J is TRBJ1-2, with a weak D call TRBD1 (6 bases). This CDR3 is 11 amino acids long. Trimming removed 7 bases at V and 3 bases at J, with 6 bases between. The V gene's germline CDR1 is MNHNS and CDR2 SASEGT. CDR3 residues: CASTGDYGYTF. CDR3 DNA sequence: TGTGCCAGCACAGGGGACTATGGCTACACCTTC.

Only a few counts were recorded for this clone. This chain uses TRBV4-1 with TRBJ1-1; D is unclear. Germline V gene data show CDR1 as MGHRA and CDR2 as YSYEKL. The ends were cut back, 7 bases at V and 0 bases at J, with 9 bases in the middle. The CDR3 is 13 residues long. This CDR3 is CASMGLMNTEAFF. The CDR3 DNA reads TGCGCCAGCATGGGTTTGATGAACACTGAAGCTTTCTTT.

The chain links TRBV2 to TRBJ1-1; D is undetermined. Germline assignment: CDR1 SNHLY and CDR2 FYNNEI. The CDR3 spans 13 residues. V was cut by 4 bases and J by 5 bases, with 11 bases left in between. The CDR3 spells CASSVKVGTEAFF. For the CDR3, the DNA is TGTGCCAGCAGTGTGAAGGTAGGGACTGAAGCTTTCTTT.

This chain connects TRBV5-1 to TRBJ1-2; TRBD1 is a possible D gene (6 bases). Germline V gives CDR1 SGHRS, CDR2 YFSETQ. This CDR3 is built from 14 residues. V was shortened by 4 bases and J by 4 bases, with 14 bases between the two germline ends. CDR3 nucleotide sequence: TGCGCCAGCAGCGGAGGGGGTTTGGGCTATGGCTACACCTTC. Its protein product is CASSGGGLGYGYTF.

The chain joins TRBV10-3 to TRBJ2-7, with TRBD2 matching over 15 bases. Trimming cost V 4 bases and J 4 bases; bases outside gene matches: 8. There are 17 residues in the CDR3. Germline CDR1 ENHRY, CDR2 SYGVKD. The CDR3 here is CAISGTSGRALFYEQYF. CDR3 in DNA: TGTGCCATCAGTGGGACTAGCGGGAGGGCCTTATTTTACGAGCAGTACTTC.

The rearrangement uses TRBV6-4 and TRBJ2-3; 7 nucleotides align to TRBD1. Germline V lookup: CDR1 MRHNA, CDR2 SNTAGT. This CDR3 contains 17 residues. The V and J ends lost 0 bases and 0 bases, in that order; junction bases with no gene match: 6. The DNA for the CDR3 is TGTGCCAGCAGTGACTCGGGGACAGCCACTAGCACAGATACGCAGTATTTT. Amino acids: CASSDSGTATSTDTQYF.

The chain employs TRBV28 and TRBJ2-7; either TRBD1 or TRBD2 may fit D (5 bases each). V lost 7 bases and J 3 bases, leaving 19 bases between the germline ends. The germline V gene has CDR1 MDHEN and CDR2 SYDVKM. The CDR3 runs 15 residues. The CDR3 nucleotides are TGTGCCAGCATATCGGTGGGGGATTCTTTCTACGAGCAGTACTTC. Residues: CASISVGDSFYEQYF.

V gene TRBV5-1 combines with J gene TRBJ1-4; 7 nucleotides align to TRBD1. Germline V gene data show CDR1 as SGHRS and CDR2 as YFSETQ. The junction had 5 bases not matched to a gene; V was cut back by 4 bases and J by 5 bases. This CDR3 spans 14 amino acids. CDR3 sequence reads: CASSAGTDNEKLFF. The CDR3 DNA sequence: TGCGCCAGCAGCGCCGGGACAGACAATGAAAAACTGTTTTTT.

This clone was counted once. The gene calls are TRBV6-6 and TRBJ2-7; D might be TRBD2 (5 bases). V dropped 5 bases and J dropped 3 bases, with 5 bases sitting between them. The CDR3 length is 11 residues. From germline, CDR1 is MNHNY and CDR2 SVGAGI (reference sequence). DNA for the CDR3: TGTGCCAGCAGTGGAGGCTACGAGCAGTACTTC. Its protein is CASSGGYEQYF.

This chain links TRBV19 with TRBJ2-2; D is possibly TRBD1 (5 bases). There are 15 residues in the CDR3. Trimming took off 5 bases at V and 1 base at J, with 11 bases between the two ends. Germline lookup yields CDR1 LNHDA and CDR2 SQIVND (reference sequence). DNA for the CDR3: TGTGCCAGTAGTCGGCGACAGTGGAACACCGGGGAGCTGTTTTTT. This codes for CASSRRQWNTGELFF.

The V gene is TRBV27, the J gene TRBJ2-1, with a possible D match to TRBD2 (6 bases). CDR1 is MNHEY, CDR2 SMNVEV, per germline (reference sequence). Trimming took off 7 bases at V and 3 bases at J, with 16 bases between the two ends. The CDR3 runs 15 residues. The CDR3 spells CASMVDSGFYNEQFF. In nucleotides, the CDR3 is TGTGCCAGCATGGTCGATAGCGGCTTCTACAATGAGCAGTTCTTC.

The V gene is TRBV25-1, the J gene TRBJ2-1; TRBD2 matches 9 bases. The V gene end was trimmed by 7 bases and the J gene end by 5 bases; junction bases not matched to a gene: 3. Germline V CDR1 and CDR2: MGHDK, SYGVNS. The CDR3 is 13 residues long. CDR3 protein: CASNSGRHNEQFF. The CDR3 coding sequence is TGTGCCAGCAACAGCGGGAGGCACAATGAGCAGTTCTTC.